This T cell receptor (beta chain) was sequenced in a study of T cell responses to AZD1222 COVID-19 vaccine. The table came from immunoSEQ multiplex PCR; TCRdb's copy has only in-frame clones and leaves some out. The sample holds 190,000 or so clones, about nine tenths seen once. Findings of the study overall: Mostly white British, mostly female donors; authors suggested clonal diversity may be underestimated. Per reports, nearly half of all spike-specific TCRs target regions that are unmutated in variants. Without day 14 samples, only post-peak T cell repertoires were studied.

CDR3 size: 16 residues. V was pared by 4 bases and J by 4 bases, with 20 bases between. Germline V gives CDR1 MNHNS, CDR2 SASEGT. As concerns this clone: Its antigen is unidentified.

This clonotype was sampled from an adult who received the AZD1222 COVID-19 vaccine. The specimen comprised peripheral blood, sampled 28 days after the second AZD1222 dose. The chain has TRBV6-1 and TRBJ2-7; maybe TRBD2 (5 bases). The CDR3 spells CASSGAYGVGPYEQYF. CDR3 DNA sequence: TGTGCCAGCAGTGGTGCTTACGGGGTTGGCCCTTACGAGCAGTACTTC.